This T cell receptor beta chain came from a study of T cell responses to AZD1222 COVID-19 vaccine. Trimming removed 3 bases from V and 0 bases from J; junction bases left unmatched: 4. Germline lookup yields CDR1 MDHEN and CDR2 SYDVKM. The CDR3 runs to 15 residues. This table comes from immunoSEQ multiplex PCR, and its TCRdb copy is limited to in-frame clones, with some not included. The sample shows 100,000 to 110,000 clones, roughly 91% of them seen only once. The input for sequencing was peripheral blood, taken on day 0 of AZD1222 vaccination. The rearrangement uses TRBV28 and TRBJ2-5; 7 bases line up with TRBD1. The receptor comes from an adult in good health. The CDR3 DNA reads as TGTGCCAGCAGTTTCTTGGGGACAGACCAAGAGACCCAGTACTTC. This encodes CASSFLGTDQETQYF.